These T cell receptor beta chains were read from a single sample in a study of cytomegalovirus exposure and HLA in healthy donors. The method was immunoSEQ multiplex PCR; TCRdb's version includes in-frame clones alone and lacks a portion of them. In the table there are roughly 200,000 clones, roughly 78% of which are singletons. The source material was PBMCs. The receptors were gathered from a woman aged 25 to 45 in good health and CMV-seropositive. Each CDR3 is given with its conserved first and last residue. The D gene is left open where the match is weak. Rows may omit the clone size; those that give it use once, few, many or a size class.

size: few; D: TRBD2; V: TRBV4-2; J: TRBJ2-5; CDR3: CASSPLAGGYQETQYF; DNA: TGTGCCAGCAGCCCTTTAGCGGGAGGGTACCAAGAGACCCAGTACTTC
size: few; D: TRBD1; V: TRBV2; J: TRBJ2-1; CDR3: CASSAGQGSNEQFF; DNA: TGTGCCAGCAGCGCGGGACAGGGAAGCAATGAGCAGTTCTTC
size: .; D: .; V: TRBV4-3; J: TRBJ1-1; CDR3: CASSQVLGQGGTEAFF; DNA: TGCGCCAGCAGCCAAGTCTTGGGGCAGGGAGGCACTGAAGCTTTCTTT
size: .; D: TRBD2; V: TRBV27; J: TRBJ2-3; CDR3: CASSLSPGLAGDTDTQYF; DNA: TGTGCCAGCAGTTTATCCCCGGGACTAGCGGGGGACACAGATACGCAGTATTTT
size: .; D: .; V: TRBV7-2; J: TRBJ2-5; CDR3: CASSLNPGRIPSETQYF; DNA: TGTGCCAGCAGCTTAAACCCAGGGCGTATCCCTTCGGAGACCCAGTACTTC
size: .; D: .; V: TRBV10-3; J: TRBJ2-7; CDR3: CAISVAGSLYEQYF; DNA: TGTGCCATCAGTGTGGCGGGATCCCTTTACGAGCAGTACTTC
size: few; D: TRBD1; V: TRBV25-1; J: TRBJ1-1; CDR3: CASSEFDRVFTEAFF; DNA: TGTGCCAGCAGTGAATTTGACAGGGTATTCACTGAAGCTTTCTTT
size: .; D: .; V: TRBV4-1; J: TRBJ1-2; CDR3: CASSQTGGYGYTF; DNA: TGCGCCAGCAGCCAAACGGGAGGGTATGGCTACACCTTC
size: few; D: TRBD2; V: TRBV5-6; J: TRBJ2-3; CDR3: CASSLGGRAWGTDTQYF; DNA: TGTGCCAGCAGCTTGGGCGGGAGGGCCTGGGGCACAGATACGCAGTATTTT
size: .; D: TRBD2; V: TRBV27; J: TRBJ2-7; CDR3: CASSLRASGRALGAYEQYF; DNA: TGTGCCAGCAGTTTAAGGGCTAGCGGGAGGGCCCTCGGAGCCTACGAGCAGTACTTC
size: .; D: TRBD1; V: TRBV29-1; J: TRBJ1-1; CDR3: CSASGGKDTEAFF; DNA: TGCAGCGCCTCAGGGGGGAAAGACACTGAAGCTTTCTTT
size: .; D: .; V: TRBV6-1; J: TRBJ1-2; CDR3: CASSTEAGAYGYTF; DNA: TGTGCCAGCAGCACCGAAGCAGGCGCGTATGGCTACACCTTC
size: .; D: .; V: TRBV5-8; J: TRBJ2-6; CDR3: CASSFSQGISGANVLTF; DNA: TGTGCCAGCAGCTTTTCTCAGGGCATCTCTGGGGCCAACGTCCTGACTTTC
size: .; D: TRBD1; V: TRBV7-9; J: TRBJ2-7; CDR3: CASSPRQGFYEQYF; DNA: TGTGCCAGCAGCCCGCGACAGGGGTTCTACGAGCAGTACTTC
size: once; D: .; V: TRBV2; J: TRBJ2-2; CDR3: CASISQAPGELFF; DNA: TGTGCCAGCATTTCACAGGCTCCCGGGGAGCTGTTTTTT
size: .; D: .; V: TRBV10-3; J: TRBJ1-1; CDR3: CAISESRYTEAFF; DNA: TGTGCCATCAGTGAGTCCAGATACACTGAAGCTTTCTTT
size: .; D: .; V: TRBV19; J: TRBJ2-7; CDR3: CASSIEAGGTYEQYF; DNA: TGTGCCAGTAGTATAGAGGCAGGGGGGACCTACGAGCAGTACTTC
size: .; D: TRBD2; V: TRBV5-4; J: TRBJ2-3; CDR3: CASSTGAGGYTDTQYF; DNA: TGTGCCAGCAGCACCGGAGCGGGAGGATACACAGATACGCAGTATTTT
size: .; D: .; V: TRBV7-9; J: TRBJ1-3; CDR3: CASSLGTGSFSGNTIYF; DNA: TGTGCCAGCAGCTTAGGTACAGGATCCTTCTCTGGAAACACCATATATTTT
size: .; D: .; V: TRBV25-1; J: TRBJ2-1; CDR3: CASRGPNEQFF; DNA: TGTGCCAGCAGGGGCCCCAATGAGCAGTTCTTC
size: .; D: .; V: TRBV6-1; J: TRBJ2-7; CDR3: CASRGQGIYEQYF; DNA: TGTGCCAGCAGGGGCCAGGGAATCTACGAGCAGTACTTC
size: .; D: .; V: TRBV29-1; J: TRBJ1-1; CDR3: CSVGSLSTEAFF; DNA: TGCAGCGTTGGTTCCCTGTCGACTGAAGCTTTCTTT
size: .; D: .; V: TRBV10-2; J: TRBJ1-5; CDR3: CASTTGINQPQHF; DNA: TGCGCCAGCACCACAGGGATCAATCAGCCCCAGCATTTT
size: .; D: TRBD1; V: TRBV13; J: TRBJ1-6; CDR3: CASSLGRLGQGGTPLHF; DNA: TGTGCCAGCAGCTTAGGCCGGTTGGGACAGGGTGGCACACCCCTCCACTTT
size: .; D: TRBD2; V: TRBV5-4; J: TRBJ2-1; CDR3: CASSQGLAPSEQFF; DNA: TGTGCCAGCAGCCAAGGACTAGCCCCCAGTGAGCAGTTCTTC
size: .; D: TRBD1; V: TRBV4-1; J: TRBJ1-1; CDR3: CASSQDLGTGFGTEAFF; DNA: TGCGCCAGCAGCCAAGATTTAGGGACAGGGTTTGGTACTGAAGCTTTCTTT
size: .; D: TRBD1; V: TRBV28; J: TRBJ1-2; CDR3: CASRLADRGFYGYTF; DNA: TGTGCCAGCAGGCTAGCCGACAGGGGGTTCTATGGCTACACCTTC
size: .; D: .; V: TRBV7-2; J: TRBJ1-3; CDR3: CASSDPRAAGNTIYF; DNA: TGTGCCAGCTCCGATCCGAGGGCCGCTGGAAACACCATATATTTT
size: once; D: .; V: TRBV4-1; J: TRBJ2-7; CDR3: CASSQEGRGSYEQYF; DNA: TGCGCCAGCAGCCAAGAGGGAAGGGGTTCCTACGAGCAGTACTTC
size: few; D: .; V: TRBV5-1; J: TRBJ2-7; CDR3: CASSPDRRPHEQYF; DNA: TGCGCTAGCAGTCCCGACAGGAGACCCCACGAGCAGTACTTC
size: .; D: .; V: TRBV30; J: TRBJ2-3; CDR3: CAWTGGRGFTDTQYF; DNA: TGTGCCTGGACGGGTGGCAGGGGATTCACAGATACGCAGTATTTT
size: .; D: .; V: TRBV20-1; J: TRBJ1-1; CDR3: CSASRGTEAFF; DNA: TGCAGTGCTAGCCGGGGAACTGAAGCTTTCTTT
size: once; D: .; V: TRBV5-5; J: TRBJ1-1; CDR3: CASSLSEEYAFF; DNA: TGTGCCAGCAGCTTGTCCGAGGAGTACGCTTTCTTT
size: .; D: .; V: TRBV27; J: TRBJ1-5; CDR3: CASSLRGYNQPQHF; DNA: TGTGCCAGCAGTTTAAGGGGGTACAATCAGCCCCAGCATTTT
size: .; D: TRBD1; V: TRBV15; J: TRBJ2-7; CDR3: CATSSDRQGLREQYF; DNA: TGTGCCACCAGTAGCGACCGACAGGGGCTTAGGGAGCAGTACTTC
size: once; D: TRBD1; V: TRBV27; J: TRBJ2-7; CDR3: CASSWDRGTYEQYF; DNA: TGTGCCAGCAGTTGGGACAGGGGCACCTACGAGCAGTACTTC
size: .; D: TRBD1; V: TRBV18; J: TRBJ2-7; CDR3: CASSPLTGAGEQYF; DNA: TGTGCCAGCTCGCCCCTGACAGGGGCAGGTGAGCAGTACTTC
size: .; D: .; V: TRBV4-1; J: TRBJ2-7; CDR3: CASSHHTGRYEQYF; DNA: TGCGCCAGCAGCCACCACACAGGGCGCTACGAGCAGTACTTC
size: once; D: TRBD1; V: TRBV30; J: TRBJ2-2; CDR3: CAWSVRGRFGELFF; DNA: TGTGCCTGGAGTGTAAGGGGGCGATTCGGGGAGCTGTTTTTT